These T cell receptor beta chains were read from a single sample in a study of T cell changes during pregnancy in multiple sclerosis. The data were produced by immunoSEQ multiplex PCR, yet TCRdb's version contains in-frame clones alone and is incomplete. This table holds tens of thousands of clones, around 93% found once. The source was CD8+ T cells from peripheral blood mononuclear cells, collected in the second trimester of pregnancy. All receptors derive from a female donor with multiple sclerosis, enrolled in a pregnancy study. Both conserved end residues are part of each CDR3. A D gene is named only where the DNA matches it firmly. The listing skips clone size in some rows; elsewhere it reads once, few, many or a size class.

NA	TRBV11-2	TRBJ2-7	NA	TGTGCCAGCAGCCCCGTGAGTAGCGCGATTGTTCTCTACGAGCAGTACTTC	CASSPVSSAIVLYEQYF
NA	TRBV6-5	TRBJ2-7	NA	TGTGCCAGCAGCCCCTCCCAGGGGTCTGGCGAGCAGTACTTC	CASSPSQGSGEQYF
NA	TRBV6-1	TRBJ1-3	NA	TGTGCCAGCAGTGAATTTAGTGATTATCCTGGAAACACCATATATTTT	CASSEFSDYPGNTIYF
NA	TRBV27	TRBJ2-7	NA	TGTGCCAGCAGTCCTCAGGGGACCCTCTACGAGCAGTACTTC	CASSPQGTLYEQYF
few	TRBV9	TRBJ2-2	TRBD1	TGTGCCAGCAGCGCAGGTTTCGACAGGGAAACCGGGGAGCTGTTTTTT	CASSAGFDRETGELFF
NA	TRBV28	TRBJ1-1	NA	TGTGCCAGCAGCCCACCCCTAAGACTCGGCAACACTGAAGCTTTCTTT	CASSPPLRLGNTEAFF
NA	TRBV9	TRBJ1-2	NA	TGTGCCAGCAGCGTAGTAGGGTCGGGGAATGACTATGGCTACACCTTC	CASSVVGSGNDYGYTF
NA	TRBV7-9	TRBJ2-3	TRBD1	TGTGCCAGCAGCGCCCGACAGGGGGCAACAGATACGCAGTATTTT	CASSARQGATDTQYF
NA	TRBV9	TRBJ2-1	TRBD2	TGTGCCAGCAGCGCCTCCGGGACTAGCGGGCGAAATGAGCAGTTCTTC	CASSASGTSGRNEQFF
NA	TRBV14	TRBJ1-1	NA	TGTGCCAGCAGCCAAGATCGTGGGGGGGTAAGAGGTGAAGCTTTCTTT	CASSQDRGGVRGEAFF
once	TRBV7-9	TRBJ2-1	NA	TGTGCCAGCAGCTTAGCGACTACAGCCAATGAGCAGTTCTTC	CASSLATTANEQFF
NA	TRBV2	TRBJ2-1	NA	TGTGCCAGCAGTGCTCTGGGTACAGACAATGAGCAGTTCTTC	CASSALGTDNEQFF
NA	TRBV7-2	TRBJ1-5	TRBD1	TGTGCCAGCAGCTTAGGGGCAGGGGGCTTACAGCCCCAGCATTTT	CASSLGAGGLQPQHF
NA	TRBV4-1	TRBJ2-1	TRBD2	TGCGCCAGCAGGTTTTCCCCGGGACTAGCGGGGGAGGATGAGCAGTTCTTC	CASRFSPGLAGEDEQFF
NA	TRBV4-1	TRBJ1-1	TRBD1	TGCGCCAGCAGCCACGGACAGGGGGCGCTGGGTGGGAACACTGAAGCTTTCTTT	CASSHGQGALGGNTEAFF
NA	TRBV11-3	TRBJ2-1	TRBD2	TGTGCCAGGGGTCGGGAGGAGGGTCGCAATGAGCAGTTCTTC	CARGREEGRNEQFF
NA	TRBV5-1	TRBJ2-6	NA	TGCGCCAGCAGCTTGTTCGGTGGAGGAGGGTCTGGGGCCAACGTCCTGACTTTC	CASSLFGGGGSGANVLTF
NA	TRBV9	TRBJ1-1	NA	TGTGCCAGCAGCGTAGCCCCAAACGAGGGTAAGATGAACACTGAAGCTTTCTTT	CASSVAPNEGKMNTEAFF
NA	TRBV29-1	TRBJ2-3	TRBD1	TGCAGCGTGGGGACAGGGGGAGGCACAGATACGCAGTATTTT	CSVGTGGGTDTQYF
few	TRBV7-9	TRBJ1-2	NA	TGTGCCAGCAGCCCACCAGTACTTACGGGGATCAATGGCTACACCTTC	CASSPPVLTGINGYTF
NA	TRBV6-1	TRBJ2-2	NA	TGTGCCAGCAGTGAAGGGGGGGGCTGGACCGGGGAGCTGTTTTTT	CASSEGGGWTGELFF
NA	TRBV28	TRBJ2-3	NA	TGTGCCAGCAGTTTATTCCCGACAAGCACAGATACGCAGTATTTT	CASSLFPTSTDTQYF
once	TRBV2	TRBJ2-7	TRBD2	TGTGCCAGCAGTGTCTCACTAGCGGGAGGCTCCTACGAGCAGTACTTC	CASSVSLAGGSYEQYF
NA	TRBV4-3	TRBJ1-1	NA	TGCGCCAGCAGCCGTTATACGTCGGTGAGCACTGAAGCTTTCTTT	CASSRYTSVSTEAFF
NA	TRBV19	TRBJ2-1	TRBD2	TGTGCCGCTAGCGGGAGGGCGGGGAATGAGCAGTTCTTC	CAASGRAGNEQFF